Below, one TCR beta chain is given with its context. Its antigen is unknown. Every patient relapsed after autologous stem cell transplantation, and brentuximab vedotin exposure varied. The data belong to a study of PD-1 blockade in classical Hodgkin lymphoma. About the research overall: Patients got intravenous nivolumab 3 mg/kg every 2 weeks.

Germline V gene lookup returns CDR1 SGHDT and CDR2 YYEEEE. After removal of 3 bases from V and 8 bases from J, the junction contained 11 bases not matched to a gene. This CDR3 has 15 residues. Repertoires were generated with immunoSEQ multiplex PCR, while TCRdb's copy carries only in-frame clones and drops some. Among tens of thousands of clones listed, roughly 89% were seen once. Study findings and constraints: Prior to therapy, complete responders displayed diversity much like that of newly diagnosed patients. By C4D1 there was a significant rise in CD4+ TCR diversity but not in CD8+ TCR diversity. Individuals initiating nivolumab under 1 year after ASCT were excluded.

The chain uses TRBV5-6 and TRBJ2-1; 7 nucleotides match TRBD2. Sample: peripheral blood mononuclear cells (PBMCs), taken at baseline. The clonotype was recovered from a human donor with classical Hodgkin lymphoma. The CDR3, as DNA: TGTGCCAGCAGCTCTACGAGCGGCGGGAGCGATGAGCAGTTCTTC. Encoded protein: CASSSTSGGSDEQFF.